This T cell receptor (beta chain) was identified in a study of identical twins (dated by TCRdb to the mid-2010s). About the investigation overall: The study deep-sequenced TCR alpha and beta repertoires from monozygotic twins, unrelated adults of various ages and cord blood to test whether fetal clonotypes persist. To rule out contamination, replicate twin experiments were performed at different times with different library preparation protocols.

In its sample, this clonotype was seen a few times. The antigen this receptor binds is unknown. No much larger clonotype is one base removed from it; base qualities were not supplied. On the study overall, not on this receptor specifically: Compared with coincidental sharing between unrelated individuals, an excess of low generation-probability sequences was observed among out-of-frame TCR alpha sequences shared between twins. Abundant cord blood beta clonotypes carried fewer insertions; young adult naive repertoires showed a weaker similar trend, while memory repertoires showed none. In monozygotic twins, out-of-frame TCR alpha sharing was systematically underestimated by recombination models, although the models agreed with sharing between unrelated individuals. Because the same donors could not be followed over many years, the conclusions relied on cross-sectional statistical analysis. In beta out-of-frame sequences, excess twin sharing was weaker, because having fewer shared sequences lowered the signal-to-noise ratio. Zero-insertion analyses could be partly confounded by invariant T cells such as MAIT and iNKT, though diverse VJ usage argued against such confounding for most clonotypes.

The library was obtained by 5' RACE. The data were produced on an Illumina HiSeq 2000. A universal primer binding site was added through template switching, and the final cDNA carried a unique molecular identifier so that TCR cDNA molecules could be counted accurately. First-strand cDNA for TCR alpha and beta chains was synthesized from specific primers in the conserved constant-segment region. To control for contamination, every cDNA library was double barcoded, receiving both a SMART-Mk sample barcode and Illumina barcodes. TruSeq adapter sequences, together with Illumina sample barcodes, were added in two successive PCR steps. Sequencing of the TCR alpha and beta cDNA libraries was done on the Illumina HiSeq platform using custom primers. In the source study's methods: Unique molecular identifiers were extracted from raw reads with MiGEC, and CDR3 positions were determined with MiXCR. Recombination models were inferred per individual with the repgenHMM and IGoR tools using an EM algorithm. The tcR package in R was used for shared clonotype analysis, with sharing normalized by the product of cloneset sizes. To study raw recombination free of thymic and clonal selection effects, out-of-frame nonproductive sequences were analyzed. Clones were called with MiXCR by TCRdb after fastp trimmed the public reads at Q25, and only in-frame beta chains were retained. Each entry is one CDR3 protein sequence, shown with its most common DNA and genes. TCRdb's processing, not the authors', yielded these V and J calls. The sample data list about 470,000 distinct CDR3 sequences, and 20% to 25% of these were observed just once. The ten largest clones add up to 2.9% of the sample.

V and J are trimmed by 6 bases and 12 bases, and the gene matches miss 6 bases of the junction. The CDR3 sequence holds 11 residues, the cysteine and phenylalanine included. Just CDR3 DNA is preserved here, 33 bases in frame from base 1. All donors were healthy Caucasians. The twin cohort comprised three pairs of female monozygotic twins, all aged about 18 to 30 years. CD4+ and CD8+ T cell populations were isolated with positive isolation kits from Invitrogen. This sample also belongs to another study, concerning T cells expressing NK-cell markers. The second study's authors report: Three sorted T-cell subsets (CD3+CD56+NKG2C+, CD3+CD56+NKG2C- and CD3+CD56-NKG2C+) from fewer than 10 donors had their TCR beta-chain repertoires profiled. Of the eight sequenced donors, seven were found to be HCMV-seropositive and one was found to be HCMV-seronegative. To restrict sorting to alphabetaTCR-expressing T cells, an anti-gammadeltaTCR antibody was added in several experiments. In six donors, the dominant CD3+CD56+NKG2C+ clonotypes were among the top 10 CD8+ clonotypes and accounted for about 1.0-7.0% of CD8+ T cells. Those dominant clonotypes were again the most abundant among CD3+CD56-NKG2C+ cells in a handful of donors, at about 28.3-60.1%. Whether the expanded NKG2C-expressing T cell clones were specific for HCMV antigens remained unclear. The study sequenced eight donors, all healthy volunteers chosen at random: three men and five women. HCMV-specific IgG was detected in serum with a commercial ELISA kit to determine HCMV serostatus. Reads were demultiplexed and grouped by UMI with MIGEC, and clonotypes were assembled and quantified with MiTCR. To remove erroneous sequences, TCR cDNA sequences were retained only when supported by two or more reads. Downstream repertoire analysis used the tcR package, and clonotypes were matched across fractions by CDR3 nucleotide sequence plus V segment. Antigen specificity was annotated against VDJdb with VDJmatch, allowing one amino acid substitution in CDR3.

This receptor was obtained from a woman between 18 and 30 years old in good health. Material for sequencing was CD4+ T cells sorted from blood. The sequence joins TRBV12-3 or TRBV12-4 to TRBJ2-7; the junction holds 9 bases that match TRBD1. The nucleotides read TGTGCCAGCAGCCCCGGGACAGGGCTGTACTTC. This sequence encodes CASSPGTGLYF.